This TCR beta chain was observed in a study of cytomegalovirus exposure and HLA in healthy donors. Study findings and constraints: Researchers catalogued under 200 TCR beta chains as cytomegalovirus-associated. In vitro experiments confirmed that a few CMV-associated chains were specific for CMV antigens. For most TCR sequences rarity was the rule, although some public TCRs occurred in many donors. Clusters of TCRs from the first cohort tended to co-occur in the roughly 120 validation repertoires (as a later analysis found).

About this clone: Its target is unknown.

The ends were cut back, 7 bases at V and 0 bases at J, with 10 bases in the middle. This CDR3 has 15 amino acids. Germline V gene data show CDR1 as MDHEN and CDR2 as SYDVKM. The repertoire was sequenced with immunoSEQ multiplex PCR; TCRdb's copy has only in-frame clones and lacks some. The sample shows roughly 60,000 clones, more than 90% of them seen only once. The chain links TRBV28 to TRBJ2-6; TRBD2 is a possible D gene (6 bases). This TCR came from a man between 18 and 29 years old in good health and CMV-seronegative. Sample: PBMCs. CDR3 sequence (DNA): TGTGCCAGCACTGGGGGGTCCTCTGGGGCCAACGTCCTGACTTTC. Translated: CASTGGSSGANVLTF.